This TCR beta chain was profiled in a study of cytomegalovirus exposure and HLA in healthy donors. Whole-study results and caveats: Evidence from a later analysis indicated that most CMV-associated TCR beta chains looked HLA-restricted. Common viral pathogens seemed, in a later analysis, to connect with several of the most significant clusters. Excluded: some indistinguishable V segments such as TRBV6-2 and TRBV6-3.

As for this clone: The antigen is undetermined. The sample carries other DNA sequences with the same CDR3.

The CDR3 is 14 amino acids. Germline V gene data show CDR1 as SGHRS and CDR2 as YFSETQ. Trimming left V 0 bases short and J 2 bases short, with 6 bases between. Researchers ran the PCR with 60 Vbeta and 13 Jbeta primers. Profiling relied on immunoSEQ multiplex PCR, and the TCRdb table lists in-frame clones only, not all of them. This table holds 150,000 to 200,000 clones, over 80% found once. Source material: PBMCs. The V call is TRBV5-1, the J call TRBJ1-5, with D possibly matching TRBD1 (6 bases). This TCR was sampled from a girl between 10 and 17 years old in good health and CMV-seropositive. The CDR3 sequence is CASSLEGGNQPQHF. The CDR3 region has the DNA TGCGCCAGCAGCTTGGAGGGGGGCAATCAGCCCCAGCATTTT.